This T cell receptor (beta chain) was found in a study of blood T cell repertoires in COVID-19. Study summary: Material from acute and convalescent COVID-19 was sourced from the United States, Italy and Spain. Nucleic acid was either cDNA or gDNA, and it came from T cells, B-cell-depleted T cells, or PBMCs.

The CDR3 extends over 14 amino acids. Germline V lookup: CDR1 SGHVS, CDR2 FQNEAQ. With V trimmed by 6 bases and J by 6 bases, 7 bases remained unmatched. Per the study methods: Reference gene primer amplification gave nucleated cell count estimates. Produced via immunoSEQ multiplex PCR; TCRdb's table is partial and in-frame only. V, J and clone size reflect that table, while D and trimming were determined from the DNA. Among 100,000 or so clones listed, roughly 87% were seen once. The genes are TRBV7-8 and TRBJ2-2; 7 bases agree with TRBD2. This TCR was sampled from a man between 25 and 39 years old in a cohort sampled during active COVID-19. Sequencing was carried out using peripheral blood. The CDR3 loop reads CASRDGGSSGELFF. CDR3 bases: TGTGCCAGCAGGGACGGGGGGTCCTCCGGGGAGCTGTTTTTT. Complete variable domain (other parts from reference TRBV7-8 and TRBJ2-2): GAGVSQSPRYKVAKRGQDVALRCDPISGHVSLFWYQQALGQGPEFLTYFQNEAQLDKSGLPSDRFFAERPEGSVSTLKIQRTQQEDSAVYLCASRDGGSSGELFFGEGSRLTVL.